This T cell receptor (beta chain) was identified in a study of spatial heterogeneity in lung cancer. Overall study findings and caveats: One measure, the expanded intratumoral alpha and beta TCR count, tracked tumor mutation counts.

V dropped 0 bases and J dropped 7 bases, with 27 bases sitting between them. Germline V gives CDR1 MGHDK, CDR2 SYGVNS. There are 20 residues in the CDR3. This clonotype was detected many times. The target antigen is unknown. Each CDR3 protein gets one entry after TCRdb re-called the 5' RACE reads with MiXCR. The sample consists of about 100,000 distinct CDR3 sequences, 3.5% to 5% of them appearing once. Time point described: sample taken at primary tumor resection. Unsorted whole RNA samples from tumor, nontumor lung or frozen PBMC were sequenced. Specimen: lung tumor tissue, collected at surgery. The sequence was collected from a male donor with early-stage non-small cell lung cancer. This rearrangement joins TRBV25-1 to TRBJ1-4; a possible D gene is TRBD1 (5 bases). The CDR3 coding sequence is TGTGCCAGCAGTGAATATAGAAAGGACGGGGACGGCCGGTTTGGTGAAAAACTGTTTTTT. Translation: CASSEYRKDGDGRFGEKLFF.